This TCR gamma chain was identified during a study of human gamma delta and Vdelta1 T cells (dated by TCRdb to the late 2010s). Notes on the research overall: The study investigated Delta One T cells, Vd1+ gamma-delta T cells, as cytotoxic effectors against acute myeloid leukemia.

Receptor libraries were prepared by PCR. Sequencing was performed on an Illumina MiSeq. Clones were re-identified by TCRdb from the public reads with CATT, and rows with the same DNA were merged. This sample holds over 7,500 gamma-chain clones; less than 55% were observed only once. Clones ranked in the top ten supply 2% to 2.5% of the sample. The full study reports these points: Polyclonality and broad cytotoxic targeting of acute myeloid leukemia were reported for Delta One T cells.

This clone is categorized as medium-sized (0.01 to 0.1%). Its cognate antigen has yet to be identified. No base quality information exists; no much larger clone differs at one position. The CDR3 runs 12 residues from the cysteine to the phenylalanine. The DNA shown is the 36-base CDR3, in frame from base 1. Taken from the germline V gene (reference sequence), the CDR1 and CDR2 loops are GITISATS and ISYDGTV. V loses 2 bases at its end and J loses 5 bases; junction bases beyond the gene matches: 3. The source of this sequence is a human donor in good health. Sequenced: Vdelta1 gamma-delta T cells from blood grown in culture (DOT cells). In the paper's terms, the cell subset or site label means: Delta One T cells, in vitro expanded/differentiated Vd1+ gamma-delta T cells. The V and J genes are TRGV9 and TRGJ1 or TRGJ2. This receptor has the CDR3 CALWEAHYKKLF. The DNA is TGTGCCTTGTGGGAGGCCCATTATAAGAAACTCTTT.